Given below is one T cell receptor beta chain in context. This sample stems from a study of blood T cell repertoires in COVID-19. Study background: Specimens from acute and convalescent COVID-19 originated in the United States, Italy and Spain. PBMCs, B-cell-depleted T cells, or T cells were the source of the cDNA or gDNA that made up the material.

V was cut by 4 bases and J by 6 bases, with 16 bases left in between. CDR1 SGDLS and CDR2 YYNGEE come from the germline V gene. The CDR3 is 15 residues long. Seattle patients were enrolled during active infection and followed longitudinally. Per the study methods: Amplification of reference gene primers was used by the study to estimate nucleated cell counts. Sequenced by immunoSEQ multiplex PCR; TCRdb stores in-frame clones only, minus some. V and J calls and clone size are those listed in that table; D and trimming were worked out from the DNA. Here the sample spans around 170,000 clones, approximately 86% being singletons.

Sequencing was performed on peripheral blood. V and J are TRBV9 and TRBJ2-2, with TRBD1 as a possible D gene (7 bases). This receptor was taken from a man between 60 and 70 years old with COVID-19, enrolled during active disease. The CDR3 nucleotides read TGTGCCAGCAGCACCAGGGGGGAAGGCGCCGGGGAGCTGTTTTTT. Protein product: CASSTRGEGAGELFF.